The TCR beta chain under discussion was sequenced for a study of shared clonotypes between healthy human individuals. The investigators split CD4+ cells into a CD45RA+ naive subset and a CD45RA-negative memory subset. The repertoire was sequenced with immunoSEQ multiplex PCR; TCRdb's copy has only in-frame clones and lacks some. This table has 2 million to 2.5 million clones, under 95% appearing once. The CDR3 length is 18 residues. The V call is TRBV21-1, the J call TRBJ1-5; the D call TRBD1 from the table was never checked on the DNA. TRBV21-1 is annotated as a pseudogene. Specimen: naive CD4+ T cells from PBMCs. The subset was: CD45RA+ positively selected. This TCR derives from a man between 18 and 29 years old in good health. Some clones in this sample may be carry-over from other donors' samples. CDR3 amino acids: CASSASPGTIYSNQPQHF. CDR3 DNA sequence: TGTGCCAGCAGCGCCTCCCCCGGGACAATTTATAGCAATCAGCCCCAGCATTTT.